This TCR beta chain was recorded in a study of identical twins' blood T cells. This clonotype was seen ten or more times. TCRdb called the 5' RACE reads again in MiXCR, with one record for every CDR3 protein. The repertoire holds roughly 380,000 distinct CDR3 sequences, with roughly 31% as singletons. The CDR3 is 15 amino acids. Germline CDR1 SGHDN, CDR2 FVKESK. V was pared by 4 bases and J by 2 bases, with 5 bases of the junction left unmatched. The V and J genes are TRBV14 and TRBJ1-2; the match to TRBD1 covers 9 bases. The sequence derives from a woman between 18 and 49 years old in good health. Sequenced input: PBMCs. CDR3 protein: CASSPTGGTNYGYTF. CDR3 DNA sequence: TGTGCCAGCAGCCCGACAGGGGGTACCAACTATGGCTACACCTTC.